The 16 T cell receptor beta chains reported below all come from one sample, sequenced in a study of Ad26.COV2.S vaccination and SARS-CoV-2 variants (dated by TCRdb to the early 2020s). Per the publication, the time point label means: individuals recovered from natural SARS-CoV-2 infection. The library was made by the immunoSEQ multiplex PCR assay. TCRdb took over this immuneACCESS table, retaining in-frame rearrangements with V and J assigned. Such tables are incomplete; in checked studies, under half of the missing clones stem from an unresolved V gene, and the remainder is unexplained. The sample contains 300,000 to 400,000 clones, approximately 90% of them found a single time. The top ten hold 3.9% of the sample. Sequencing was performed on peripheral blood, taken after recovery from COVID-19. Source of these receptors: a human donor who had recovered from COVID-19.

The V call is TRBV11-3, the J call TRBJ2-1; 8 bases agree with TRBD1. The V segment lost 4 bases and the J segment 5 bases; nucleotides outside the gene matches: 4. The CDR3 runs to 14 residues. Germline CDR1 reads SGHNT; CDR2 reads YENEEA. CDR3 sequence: CASSSYRGDNEQFF. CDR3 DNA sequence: TGTGCCAGCAGCTCGTACAGGGGGGACAATGAGCAGTTCTTC.

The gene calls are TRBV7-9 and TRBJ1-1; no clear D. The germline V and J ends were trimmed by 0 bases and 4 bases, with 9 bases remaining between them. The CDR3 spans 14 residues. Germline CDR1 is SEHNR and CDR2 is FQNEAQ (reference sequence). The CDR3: CASSLAREATEAFF. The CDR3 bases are TGTGCCAGCAGCTTAGCTCGGGAGGCCACTGAAGCTTTCTTT.

The CDR3 sequence: CASSDRHNEQFF. CDR3 sequence (DNA): TGTGCCAGCAGCGACAGGCACAATGAGCAGTTCTTC. The chain links TRBV5-4 to TRBJ2-1, with a weak D call TRBD1 (6 bases). Trimming took 4 bases from V and 5 from J, leaving 7 bases between them. The CDR3 is made up of 12 amino acids. CDR1 is SGHNT, CDR2 YYREEE, per germline (reference sequence).

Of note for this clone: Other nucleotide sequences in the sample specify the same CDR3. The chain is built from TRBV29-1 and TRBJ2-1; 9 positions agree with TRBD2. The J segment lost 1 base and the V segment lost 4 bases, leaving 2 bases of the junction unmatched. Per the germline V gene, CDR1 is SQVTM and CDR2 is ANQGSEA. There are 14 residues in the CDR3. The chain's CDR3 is CSVGGGESYNEQFF. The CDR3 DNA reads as TGCAGCGTTGGCGGGGGGGAGTCCTACAATGAGCAGTTCTTC.

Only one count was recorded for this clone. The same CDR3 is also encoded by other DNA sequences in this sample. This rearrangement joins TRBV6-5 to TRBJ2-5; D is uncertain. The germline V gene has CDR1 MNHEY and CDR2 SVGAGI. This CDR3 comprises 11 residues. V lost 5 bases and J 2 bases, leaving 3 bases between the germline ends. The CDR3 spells CASSRQETQYF. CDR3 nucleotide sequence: TGTGCCAGCAGTAGACAAGAGACCCAGTACTTC.

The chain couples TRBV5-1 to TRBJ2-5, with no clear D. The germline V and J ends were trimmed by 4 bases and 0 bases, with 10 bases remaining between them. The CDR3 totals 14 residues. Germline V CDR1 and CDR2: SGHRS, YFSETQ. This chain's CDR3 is CASSTLGNQETQYF. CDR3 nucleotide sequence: TGCGCCAGCAGCACTCTGGGTAACCAAGAGACCCAGTACTTC.

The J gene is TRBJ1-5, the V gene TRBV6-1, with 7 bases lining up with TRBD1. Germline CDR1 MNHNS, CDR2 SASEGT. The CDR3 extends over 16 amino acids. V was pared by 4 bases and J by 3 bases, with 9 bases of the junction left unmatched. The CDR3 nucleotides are TGTGCCAGCAGTGTAGCCGACAGGGAGAACAATCAGCCCCAGCATTTT. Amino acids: CASSVADRENNQPQHF.

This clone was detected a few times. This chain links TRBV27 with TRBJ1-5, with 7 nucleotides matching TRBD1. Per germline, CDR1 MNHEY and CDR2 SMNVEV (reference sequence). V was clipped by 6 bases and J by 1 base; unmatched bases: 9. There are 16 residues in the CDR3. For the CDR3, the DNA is TGTGCCAGCAGGCCCACCCGACAGGGAAGCAATCAGCCCCAGCATTTT. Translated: CASRPTRQGSNQPQHF.

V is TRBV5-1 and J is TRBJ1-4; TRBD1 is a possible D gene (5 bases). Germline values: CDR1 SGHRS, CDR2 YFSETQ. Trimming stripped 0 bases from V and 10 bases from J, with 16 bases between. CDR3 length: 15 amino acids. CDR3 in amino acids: CASSLAQRGFGKLFF. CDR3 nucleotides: TGCGCCAGCAGCTTGGCGCAGAGGGGATTTGGAAAACTGTTTTTT.

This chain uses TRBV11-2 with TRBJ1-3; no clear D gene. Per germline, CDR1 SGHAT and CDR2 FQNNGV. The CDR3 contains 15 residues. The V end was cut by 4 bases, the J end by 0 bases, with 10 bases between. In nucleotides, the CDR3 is TGTGCCAGCAGCTCCTGGAGCAGCTCTGGAAACACCATATATTTT. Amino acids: CASSSWSSSGNTIYF.

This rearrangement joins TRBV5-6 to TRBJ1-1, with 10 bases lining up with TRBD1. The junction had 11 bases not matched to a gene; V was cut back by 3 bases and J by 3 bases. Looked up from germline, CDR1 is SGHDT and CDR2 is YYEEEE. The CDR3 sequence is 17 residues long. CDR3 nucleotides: TGTGCCAGCAGCTCATTTAGACAGGGGGCGAGATACACTGAAGCTTTCTTT. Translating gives CASSSFRQGARYTEAFF.

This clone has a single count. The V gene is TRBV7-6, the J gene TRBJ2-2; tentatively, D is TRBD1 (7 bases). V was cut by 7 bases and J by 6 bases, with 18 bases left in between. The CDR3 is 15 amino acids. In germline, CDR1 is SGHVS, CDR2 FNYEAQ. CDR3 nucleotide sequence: TGTGCCAGCATTTCGGACAGGAGGGTCGCCGGGGAGCTGTTTTTT. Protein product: CASISDRRVAGELFF. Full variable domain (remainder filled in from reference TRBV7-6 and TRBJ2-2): GAGVSQSPRYKVTKRGQDVALRCDPISGHVSLYWYRQALGQGPEFLTYFNYEAQQDKSGLPNDRFSAERPEGSISTLTIQRTEQRDSAMYRCASISDRRVAGELFFGEGSRLTVL.

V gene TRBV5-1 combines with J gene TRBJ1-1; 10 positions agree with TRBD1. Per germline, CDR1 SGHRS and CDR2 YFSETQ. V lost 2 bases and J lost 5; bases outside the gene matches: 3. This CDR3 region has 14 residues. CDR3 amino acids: CASSFLDRGTEAFF. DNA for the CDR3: TGCGCCAGCAGCTTCCTGGACAGGGGGACTGAAGCTTTCTTT.

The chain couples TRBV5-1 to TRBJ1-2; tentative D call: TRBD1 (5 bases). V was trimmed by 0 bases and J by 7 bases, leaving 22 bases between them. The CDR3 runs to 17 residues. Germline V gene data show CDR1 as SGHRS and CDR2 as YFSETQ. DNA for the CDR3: TGCGCCAGCAGCTTGGGACAATGGCCCGCTCAAAGGGGTGGCTACACCTTC. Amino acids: CASSLGQWPAQRGGYTF.

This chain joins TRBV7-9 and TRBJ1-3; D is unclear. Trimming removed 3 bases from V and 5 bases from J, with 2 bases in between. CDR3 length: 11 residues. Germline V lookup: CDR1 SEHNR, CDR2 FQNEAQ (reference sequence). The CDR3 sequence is CASSLRNTIYF. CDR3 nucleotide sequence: TGTGCCAGCAGCTTGAGAAACACCATATATTTT.

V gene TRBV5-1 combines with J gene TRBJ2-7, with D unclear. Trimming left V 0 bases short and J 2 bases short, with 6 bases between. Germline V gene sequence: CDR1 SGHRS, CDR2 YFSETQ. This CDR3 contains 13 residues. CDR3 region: CASSLDYTYEQYF. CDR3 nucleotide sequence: TGCGCCAGCAGCTTGGACTACACCTACGAGCAGTACTTC.